This T cell receptor (beta chain) was sequenced during a study of blood T cell repertoires in COVID-19. On the study more broadly: The United States, Italy and Spain provided the acute and convalescent COVID-19 samples. T cells, B-cell-depleted T cells, or PBMCs provided the cDNA or gDNA that served as material.

There are 13 residues in the CDR3. V was shortened by 5 bases and J by 1 base, with 8 bases between the two germline ends. Germline-derived CDR1 and CDR2 are SGHTA and FQGTGA. The authors' processing: Reference gene primer amplification yielded estimated nucleated cell counts. Method: immunoSEQ multiplex PCR; TCRdb's copy keeps in-frame clones and lacks some. V and J calls and clone size come straight from that table; D and trimming were deduced from the DNA. The table lists about 380,000 clones, roughly 85% of them singletons, with approximately 3.6% in the top ten. The V call is TRBV7-3, the J call TRBJ1-1; D is ambiguous. This TCR came from a woman aged 18-29 years with acute or convalescent COVID-19. The sample comprised peripheral blood. CDR3 sequence: CASSQHQNTEAFF. In nucleotides, the CDR3 is TGTGCCAGCAGCCAACACCAGAACACTGAAGCTTTCTTT.